The rows below give T cell receptor beta chains drawn from one sample of a study of shared clonotypes between healthy human individuals. This table comes from immunoSEQ multiplex PCR, and its TCRdb copy is limited to in-frame clones, with some not included. The data contain roughly 2.2 million clones, 80% to 95% of them singletons. Sample: naive CD4+ T cells from PBMCs. All receptors come from a man in his late teens or twenties in good health. Some clones in this sample may be carry-over from other donors' samples. Both conserved end residues are part of each CDR3. The order of the fields is J gene, D gene, V gene, clone size, CDR3 protein, CDR3 DNA. The D gene is left open where the match is weak. Expanded clones are given a class, and other clones once, few, many or no size at all.

>TRBJ2-1|-|TRBV5-5|once
CASSSTTGTSNEQFF
TGTGCCAGCAGCTCTACCACCGGGACCAGCAATGAGCAGTTCTTC
>TRBJ2-5|-|TRBV7-9|-
CASSLAPGTDQETQYF
TGTGCCAGCAGCTTAGCGCCCGGGACGGATCAAGAGACCCAGTACTTC
>TRBJ1-4|TRBD1|TRBV5-4|-
CASSLKGGTEKLFF
TGTGCCAGCAGCTTGAAAGGGGGCACTGAAAAACTGTTTTTT
>TRBJ2-2|-|TRBV29-1|-
CSSREAGELFF
TGCAGCTCCCGGGAAGCCGGGGAGCTGTTTTTT
>TRBJ1-1|-|TRBV5-1|once
CASSSQGAGTEAFF
TGCGCCAGCAGCTCCCAGGGAGCCGGCACTGAAGCTTTCTTT
>TRBJ2-5|TRBD1|TRBV29-1|-
CSVLRDRVQETQYF
TGCAGCGTTCTACGGGACAGAGTCCAAGAGACCCAGTACTTC
>TRBJ1-4|TRBD1|TRBV6-1|-
CASSVTGLYEKLFF
TGTGCCAGCAGTGTGACAGGGTTGTATGAAAAACTGTTTTTT
>TRBJ2-1|TRBD2|TRBV5-4|-
CASSLGLAGYNEQFF
TGTGCCAGCAGCTTGGGTCTAGCGGGGTACAATGAGCAGTTCTTC
>TRBJ2-1|-|TRBV11-3|-
CASSQRRAGYNEQFF
TGTGCCAGCAGCCAGAGAAGAGCGGGCTACAATGAGCAGTTCTTC
>TRBJ2-7|-|TRBV28|-
CASSLDKRTTYEQYF
TGTGCCAGCAGTTTGGATAAGCGGACTACCTACGAGCAGTACTTC
>TRBJ1-1|-|TRBV9|-
CASSTTSSGLGAFF
TGTGCCAGCAGCACTACCTCCAGTGGTCTGGGAGCTTTCTTT
>TRBJ2-3|-|TRBV7-3|-
CASSPRGGITDTQYF
TGTGCCAGCAGCCCCAGAGGAGGAATCACAGATACGCAGTATTTT
>TRBJ2-3|-|TRBV5-8|-
CASSLGTGLSTDTQYF
TGTGCCAGCAGCTTGGGCACAGGCCTTAGCACAGATACGCAGTATTTT
>TRBJ2-7|-|TRBV7-2|-
CASSLQTYEQYF
TGTGCCAGCAGCTTACAAACCTACGAGCAGTACTTC
>TRBJ2-7|-|TRBV5-4|-
CASSRDGSSYEQYF
TGTGCCAGCAGCAGGGACGGGAGCTCCTACGAGCAGTACTTC
>TRBJ2-3|-|TRBV2|-
CASSWTTALNTDTQYF
TGTGCCAGCAGTTGGACAACAGCGTTAAACACAGATACGCAGTATTTT
>TRBJ1-1|-|TRBV7-2|-
CASSLGDLNTEAFF
TGTGCCAGCAGCTTGGGTGATTTGAACACTGAAGCTTTCTTT
>TRBJ2-5|TRBD2|TRBV4-2|-
CASSQRSLAGGGETQYF
TGTGCCAGCAGCCAAAGGTCGCTAGCGGGAGGAGGGGAGACCCAGTACTTC
>TRBJ2-3|-|TRBV5-1|-
CASSFDGNGGTQYF
TGCGCCAGCAGCTTCGACGGTAACGGGGGCACGCAGTATTTT
>TRBJ1-1|-|TRBV5-1|-
CASTPSGGGYTEAFF
TGCGCCAGCACCCCCTCCGGTGGGGGTTACACTGAAGCTTTCTTT
>TRBJ2-7|-|TRBV28|-
CASTPGDYEQYF
TGTGCCAGCACGCCCGGGGACTACGAGCAGTACTTC
>TRBJ1-3|-|TRBV9|-
CASSRSSSYSGNTIYF
TGTGCCAGCAGCCGCTCTTCTTCTTACTCTGGAAACACCATATATTTT
>TRBJ2-1|TRBD2|TRBV4-2|-
CASSQEPSGSSYNEQFF
TGTGCCAGCAGCCAAGAACCTAGCGGGAGCTCCTACAATGAGCAGTTCTTC
>TRBJ2-5|-|TRBV9|-
CASSVEGGGETQYF
TGTGCCAGCAGCGTAGAAGGAGGTGGAGAGACCCAGTACTTC